Listed below are T cell receptor beta chains from one sample, sequenced in a study of blood T cell repertoires in COVID-19. The data were produced by immunoSEQ multiplex PCR, yet TCRdb's version contains in-frame clones alone and is incomplete. The sample records around 81,000 clones, approximately 80% being singletons. Sequencing input: peripheral blood. Receptors were obtained from a human donor in a cohort sampled during active COVID-19. CDR3s leave out the opening cysteine and the closing phenylalanine or tryptophan. The order of the fields is CDR3 protein, V gene.

cdr3_aa: ATSGTGGARDTEAF
v_call: TRBV24-1

cdr3_aa: ASSSAVNTEAF
v_call: TRBV5-1

cdr3_aa: ASSSRSRGLSMNTEAF
v_call: TRBV27

cdr3_aa: SVEGPLAGVTQY
v_call: TRBV29-1

cdr3_aa: ASSVAGQQYYEQY
v_call: TRBV9

cdr3_aa: ASSSQGTLGNSPLH
v_call: TRBV27

cdr3_aa: ASRRDSLGTEAF
v_call: TRBV7-2

cdr3_aa: ATSDLQYRNTGELF
v_call: TRBV24-1

cdr3_aa: ASSLSYAGLYGYT
v_call: TRBV27

cdr3_aa: ASSSELEGGYT
v_call: TRBV9

cdr3_aa: ASRGAGEAF
v_call: TRBV6-5

cdr3_aa: ASSRIVVSYNEQF
v_call: TRBV11-2

cdr3_aa: ASSASRNSPLH
v_call: TRBV9

cdr3_aa: AISEWRTSGSTDTQY
v_call: TRBV10-3

cdr3_aa: ASSLAVLISPLH
v_call: TRBV5-5

cdr3_aa: ASSLEGQGAFQPQH
v_call: TRBV5-1